This T cell receptor beta chain was observed in a study of OX40 agonist ivuxolimab in advanced cancers. Looking at the study overall: Therapy given before enrollment (anti-PD-1, anti-PD-L1 or anti-CTLA-4) was allowed, and around 44% had some. Three patients, one with hepatocellular carcinoma and two with cutaneous melanoma, achieved partial responses.

Only in-frame clones appear in the TCRdb table, and some are missing; sequencing was by immunoSEQ multiplex PCR. This sample has more than 45,000 clones, with approximately 85% found just once. Blood specimens came from baseline, cycle 4 day 1, and cycle 7 day 1. Germline V gene sequence: CDR1 SGHNT, CDR2 YENEEA. The V and J ends lost 6 bases and 6 bases respectively, with 8 bases between them. The CDR3 covers 12 residues. The chain couples TRBV11-3 to TRBJ2-2; D is unresolved. Source: CD4+ or CD8+ T cells sorted from blood, taken in a trial of the OX40 agonist ivuxolimab. The TCR comes from an adult with an advanced solid tumor such as melanoma, head and neck, liver or kidney cancer. CDR3 sequence reads: CASRSGPGELFF. CDR3 coding DNA: TGTGCCAGCAGGTCAGGCCCCGGGGAGCTGTTTTTT.